The rows below give T cell receptor beta chains drawn from one sample of a study of T cell changes during pregnancy in multiple sclerosis. Sequencing was performed with immunoSEQ multiplex PCR; in TCRdb, only in-frame clones are kept and a portion is missing. There are 100,000 or so clones in the sample; approximately 90% occur only once, and under 0.8% lies in the top ten. The sample here was peripheral blood, taken in the second trimester of pregnancy. These receptors came from a female donor in good health, enrolled as a control in a pregnancy study. Each CDR3 is given without its conserved first and last residue. Each record gives: CDR3 protein, D gene, J gene, V gene. A D gene is named only where the DNA matches it firmly.

CDR3 protein: ASSQGTIAEAF; D gene: .; J gene: TRBJ1-1; V gene: TRBV16
CDR3 protein: ASSLPSGNNEQF; D gene: TRBD2; J gene: TRBJ2-1; V gene: TRBV28
CDR3 protein: ASSPGQTDTQY; D gene: TRBD1; J gene: TRBJ2-3; V gene: TRBV13
CDR3 protein: ASSGLTGTGELF; D gene: .; J gene: TRBJ2-2; V gene: TRBV10-1
CDR3 protein: ASSYGTNSGNTIY; D gene: .; J gene: TRBJ1-3; V gene: TRBV6-5
CDR3 protein: ASTPPRFAGYT; D gene: .; J gene: TRBJ1-2; V gene: TRBV7-9
CDR3 protein: ASSQGTGLNSPLH; D gene: TRBD1; J gene: TRBJ1-6; V gene: TRBV4-2
CDR3 protein: SVGGEGRGIVSEQF; D gene: TRBD1; J gene: TRBJ2-1; V gene: TRBV29-1
CDR3 protein: ASSGTGTGEETQY; D gene: TRBD1; J gene: TRBJ2-5; V gene: TRBV19
CDR3 protein: ASAPRRDTVNTEAF; D gene: .; J gene: TRBJ1-1; V gene: TRBV19
CDR3 protein: SVGLAGGPGEQY; D gene: TRBD2; J gene: TRBJ2-7; V gene: TRBV29-1
CDR3 protein: ASSRVPDTQY; D gene: .; J gene: TRBJ2-3; V gene: TRBV27
CDR3 protein: ASSLRNTEAF; D gene: .; J gene: TRBJ1-1; V gene: TRBV13
CDR3 protein: ASSESTGDQPQH; D gene: TRBD1; J gene: TRBJ1-5; V gene: TRBV10-1
CDR3 protein: ASSFRDRRSNEQY; D gene: TRBD1; J gene: TRBJ2-7; V gene: TRBV27
CDR3 protein: ATTDRDKEKLF; D gene: TRBD1; J gene: TRBJ1-4; V gene: TRBV7-9
CDR3 protein: ASSELDRDSTEQF; D gene: TRBD1; J gene: TRBJ2-1; V gene: TRBV25-1
CDR3 protein: ASSLKRGQGDTEAF; D gene: TRBD1; J gene: TRBJ1-1; V gene: TRBV5-4
CDR3 protein: ASSGDNQETQY; D gene: .; J gene: TRBJ2-5; V gene: TRBV9
CDR3 protein: ASSPKVQGGGYT; D gene: TRBD1; J gene: TRBJ1-2; V gene: TRBV2
CDR3 protein: ASSLQGSNYGYT; D gene: .; J gene: TRBJ1-2; V gene: TRBV7-9
CDR3 protein: ASSRQISNTGELF; D gene: .; J gene: TRBJ2-2; V gene: TRBV19
CDR3 protein: ASSRGTSGPPSTDTQY; D gene: TRBD2; J gene: TRBJ2-3; V gene: TRBV2
CDR3 protein: ASSLVSLITDTQY; D gene: .; J gene: TRBJ2-3; V gene: TRBV5-8
CDR3 protein: ASSARGTGYTEAF; D gene: TRBD1; J gene: TRBJ1-1; V gene: TRBV9
CDR3 protein: ASSLESGGRASGSYEQY; D gene: TRBD2; J gene: TRBJ2-7; V gene: TRBV7-2
CDR3 protein: ASSMDRGYYEQY; D gene: TRBD1; J gene: TRBJ2-7; V gene: TRBV18
CDR3 protein: ASSEQGILYEQY; D gene: .; J gene: TRBJ2-7; V gene: TRBV2
CDR3 protein: ASSIDRGEQY; D gene: TRBD1; J gene: TRBJ2-7; V gene: TRBV6-6
CDR3 protein: ASSEQAGLSYNEQF; D gene: .; J gene: TRBJ2-1; V gene: TRBV2
CDR3 protein: ASSFGGALAF; D gene: .; J gene: TRBJ1-1; V gene: TRBV5-4
CDR3 protein: ASSTGQGYYGYT; D gene: TRBD1; J gene: TRBJ1-2; V gene: TRBV28